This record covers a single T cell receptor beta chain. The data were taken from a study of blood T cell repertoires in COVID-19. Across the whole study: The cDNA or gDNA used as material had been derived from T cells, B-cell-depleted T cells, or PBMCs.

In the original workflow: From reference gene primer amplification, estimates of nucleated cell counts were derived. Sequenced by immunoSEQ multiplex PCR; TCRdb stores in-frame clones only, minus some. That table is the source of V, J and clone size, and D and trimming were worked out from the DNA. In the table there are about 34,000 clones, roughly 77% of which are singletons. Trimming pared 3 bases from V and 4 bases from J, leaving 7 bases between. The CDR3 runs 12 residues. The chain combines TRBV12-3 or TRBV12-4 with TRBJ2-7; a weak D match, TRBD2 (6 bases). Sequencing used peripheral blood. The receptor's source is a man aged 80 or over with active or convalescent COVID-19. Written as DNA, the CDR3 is TGTGCCAGCAGTTTTAGCGGTTACGAGCAGTACTTC. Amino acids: CASSFSGYEQYF.